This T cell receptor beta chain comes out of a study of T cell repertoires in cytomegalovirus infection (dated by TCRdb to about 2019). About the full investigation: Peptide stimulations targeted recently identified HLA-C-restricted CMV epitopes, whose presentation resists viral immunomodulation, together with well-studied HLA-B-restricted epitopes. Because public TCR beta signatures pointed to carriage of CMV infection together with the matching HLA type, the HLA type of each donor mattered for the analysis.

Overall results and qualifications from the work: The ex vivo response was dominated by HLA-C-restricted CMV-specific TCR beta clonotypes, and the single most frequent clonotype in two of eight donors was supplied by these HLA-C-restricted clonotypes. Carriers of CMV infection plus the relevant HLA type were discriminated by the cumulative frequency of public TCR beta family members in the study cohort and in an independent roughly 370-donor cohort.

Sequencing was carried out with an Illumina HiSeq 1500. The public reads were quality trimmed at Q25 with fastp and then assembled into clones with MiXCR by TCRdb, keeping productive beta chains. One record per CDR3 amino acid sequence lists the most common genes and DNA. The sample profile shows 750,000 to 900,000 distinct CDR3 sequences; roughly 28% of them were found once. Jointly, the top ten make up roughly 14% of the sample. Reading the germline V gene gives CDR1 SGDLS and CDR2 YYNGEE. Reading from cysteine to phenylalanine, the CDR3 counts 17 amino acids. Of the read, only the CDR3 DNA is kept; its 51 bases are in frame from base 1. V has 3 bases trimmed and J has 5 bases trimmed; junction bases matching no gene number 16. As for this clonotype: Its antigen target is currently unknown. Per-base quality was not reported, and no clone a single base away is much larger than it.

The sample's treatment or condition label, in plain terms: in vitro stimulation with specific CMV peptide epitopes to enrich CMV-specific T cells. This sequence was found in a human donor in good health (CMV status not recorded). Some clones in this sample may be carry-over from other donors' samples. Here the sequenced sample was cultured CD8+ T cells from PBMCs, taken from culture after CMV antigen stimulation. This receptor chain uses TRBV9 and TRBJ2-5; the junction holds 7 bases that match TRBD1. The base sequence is TGTGCCAGCAGCGGACGGACAGGAACCGCGGGTGGGGAGACCCAGTACTTC. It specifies CASSGRTGTAGGETQYF.